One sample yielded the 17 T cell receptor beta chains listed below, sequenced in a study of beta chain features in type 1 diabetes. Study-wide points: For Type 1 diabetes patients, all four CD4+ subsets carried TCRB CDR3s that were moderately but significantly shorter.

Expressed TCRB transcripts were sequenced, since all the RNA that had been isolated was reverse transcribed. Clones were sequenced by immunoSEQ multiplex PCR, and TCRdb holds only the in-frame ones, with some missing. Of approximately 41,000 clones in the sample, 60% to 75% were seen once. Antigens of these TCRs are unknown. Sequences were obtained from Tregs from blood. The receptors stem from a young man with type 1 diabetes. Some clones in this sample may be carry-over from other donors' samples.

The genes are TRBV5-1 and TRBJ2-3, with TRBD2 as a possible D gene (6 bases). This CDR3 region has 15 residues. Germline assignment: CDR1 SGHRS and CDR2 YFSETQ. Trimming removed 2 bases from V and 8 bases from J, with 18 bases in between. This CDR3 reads CASSFRDSGSGTQYF. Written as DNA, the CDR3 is TGCGCCAGCAGCTTTCGAGACAGCGGGTCGGGTACGCAGTATTTT.

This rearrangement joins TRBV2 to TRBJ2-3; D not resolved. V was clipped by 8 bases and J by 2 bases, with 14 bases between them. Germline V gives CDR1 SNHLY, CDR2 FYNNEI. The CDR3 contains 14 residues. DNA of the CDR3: TGTGCCAGCCTGGAGAGCCATCCCACAGATACGCAGTATTTT. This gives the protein CASLESHPTDTQYF.

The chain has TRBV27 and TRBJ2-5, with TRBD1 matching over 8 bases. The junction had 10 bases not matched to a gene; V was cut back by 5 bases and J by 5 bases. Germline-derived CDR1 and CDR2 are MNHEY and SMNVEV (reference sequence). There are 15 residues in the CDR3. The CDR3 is CASSRSRGRWETQYF. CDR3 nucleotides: TGTGCCAGCAGTCGTTCCAGGGGGCGCTGGGAGACCCAGTACTTC.

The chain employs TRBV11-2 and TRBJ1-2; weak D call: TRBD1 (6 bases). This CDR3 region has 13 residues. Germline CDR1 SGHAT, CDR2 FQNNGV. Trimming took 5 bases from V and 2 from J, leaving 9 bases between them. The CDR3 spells CASSIDRNYGYTF. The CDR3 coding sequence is TGTGCCAGCAGCATCGACAGGAACTATGGCTACACCTTC.

DNA of the CDR3: TGTGCCAGCAGCCTCCGGGGGGGCCTAACAGATACGCAGTATTTT. Translating it yields CASSLRGGLTDTQYF. The chain employs TRBV7-3 and TRBJ2-3; 8 positions match TRBD2. V shed 5 bases and J 3 bases; nucleotides not matched to a gene: 7. CDR1 is SGHTA and CDR2 is FQGTGA in the germline V gene. The CDR3 covers 15 residues.

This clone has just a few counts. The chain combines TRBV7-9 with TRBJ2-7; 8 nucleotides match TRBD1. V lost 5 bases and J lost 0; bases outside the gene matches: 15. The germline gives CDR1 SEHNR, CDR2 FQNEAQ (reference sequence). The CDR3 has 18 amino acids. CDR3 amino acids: CASSPALVWTGTSYEQYF. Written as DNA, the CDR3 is TGTGCCAGCAGCCCCGCGCTCGTCTGGACAGGGACCTCCTACGAGCAGTACTTC.

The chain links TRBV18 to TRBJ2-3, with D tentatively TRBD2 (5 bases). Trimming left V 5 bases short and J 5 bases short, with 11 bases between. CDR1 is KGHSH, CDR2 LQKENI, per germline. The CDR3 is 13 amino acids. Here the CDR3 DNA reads TGTGCCAGCTCAGTCCCCGGGATAGATACGCAGTATTTT. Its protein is CASSVPGIDTQYF.

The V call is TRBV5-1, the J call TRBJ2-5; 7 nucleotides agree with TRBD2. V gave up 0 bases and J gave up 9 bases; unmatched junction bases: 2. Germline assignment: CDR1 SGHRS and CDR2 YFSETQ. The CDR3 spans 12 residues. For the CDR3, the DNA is TGCGCCAGCAGCTTGGAGGGAGGGGCCCAGTACTTC. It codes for CASSLEGGAQYF.

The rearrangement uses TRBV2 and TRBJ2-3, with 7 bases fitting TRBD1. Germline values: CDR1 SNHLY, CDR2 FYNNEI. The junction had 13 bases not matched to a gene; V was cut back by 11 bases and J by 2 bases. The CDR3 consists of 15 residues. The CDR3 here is CAFLTGITYTDTQYF. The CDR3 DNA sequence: TGTGCCTTCCTGACAGGGATCACCTACACAGATACGCAGTATTTT. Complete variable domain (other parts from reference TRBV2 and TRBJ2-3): EPEVTQTPSHQVTQMGQEVILRCVPISNHLYFYWYRQILGQKVEFLVSFYNNEISEKSEIFDDQFSVERPDGSNFTLKIRSTKLEDSAMYFCAFLTGITYTDTQYFGPGTRLTVL.

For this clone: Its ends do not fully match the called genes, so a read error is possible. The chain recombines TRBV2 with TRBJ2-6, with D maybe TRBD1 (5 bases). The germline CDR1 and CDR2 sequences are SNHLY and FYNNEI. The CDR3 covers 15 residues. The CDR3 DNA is TGTGCCAGCAGTGGGGTCGTCTCTGGGGCCAACGTCCTGACCTTC. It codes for CASSGVVSGANVLTF.

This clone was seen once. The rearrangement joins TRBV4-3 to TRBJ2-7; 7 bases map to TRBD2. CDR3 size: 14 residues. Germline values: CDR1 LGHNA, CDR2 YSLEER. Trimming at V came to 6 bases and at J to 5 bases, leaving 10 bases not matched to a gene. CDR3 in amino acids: CASSYGGRDNEQYF. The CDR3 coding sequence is TGCGCCAGCAGTTATGGGGGGAGGGATAACGAGCAGTACTTC.

CDR3 loop: CASTGPNTGELFF. Written as DNA, the CDR3 is TGTGCCAGCACAGGCCCGAACACCGGGGAGCTGTTTTTT. This sequence joins TRBV28 and TRBJ2-2; D remains unclear. Looked up from germline, CDR1 is MDHEN and CDR2 is SYDVKM. Deletions cut 7 bases from V and 0 bases from J, with 6 bases between. CDR3 length: 13 amino acids.

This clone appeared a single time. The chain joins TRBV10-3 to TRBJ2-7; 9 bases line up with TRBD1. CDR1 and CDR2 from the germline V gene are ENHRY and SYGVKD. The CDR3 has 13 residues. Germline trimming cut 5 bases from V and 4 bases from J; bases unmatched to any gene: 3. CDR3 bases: TGTGCCATCAGTAACGGACAGGGGTACGAGCAGTACTTC. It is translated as CAISNGQGYEQYF.

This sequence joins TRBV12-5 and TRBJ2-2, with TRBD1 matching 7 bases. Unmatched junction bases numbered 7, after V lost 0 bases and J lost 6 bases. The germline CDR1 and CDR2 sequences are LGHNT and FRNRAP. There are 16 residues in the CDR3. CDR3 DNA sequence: TGTGCTAGTGGTTTGGTTCTGTCACAGGGGCCCGGGGAGCTGTTTTTT. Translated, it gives CASGLVLSQGPGELFF.

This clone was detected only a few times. DNA for the CDR3: TGTGCCAGCAGCTTAGACGCAGGGTCAGATACGCAGTATTTT. Protein sequence: CASSLDAGSDTQYF. The V call is TRBV7-9, the J call TRBJ2-3; D is possibly TRBD1 (5 bases). CDR3 length: 14 amino acids. V dropped 1 base and J dropped 4 bases, with 9 bases sitting between them. The germline V gene has CDR1 SEHNR and CDR2 FQNEAQ (reference sequence).

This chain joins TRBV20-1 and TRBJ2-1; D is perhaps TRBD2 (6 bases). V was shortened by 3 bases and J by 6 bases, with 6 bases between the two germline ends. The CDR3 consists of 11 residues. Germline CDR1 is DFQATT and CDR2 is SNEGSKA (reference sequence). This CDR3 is CSASGGNEQFF. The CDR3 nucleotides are TGCAGTGCTAGCGGGGGCAATGAGCAGTTCTTC.

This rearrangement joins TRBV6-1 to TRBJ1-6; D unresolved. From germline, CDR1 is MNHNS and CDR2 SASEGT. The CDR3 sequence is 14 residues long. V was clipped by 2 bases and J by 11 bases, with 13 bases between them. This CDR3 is CASSELFRGTPLHF. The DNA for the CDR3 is TGTGCCAGCAGTGAACTATTTCGGGGAACACCCCTCCACTTT.